This is a list of T cell receptor beta chains from one sample in a study of immune evolution from preneoplasia to lung adenocarcinoma. Sequenced by immunoSEQ multiplex PCR; TCRdb stores in-frame clones only, minus some. This repertoire shows a few thousand clones, 77% found once; its top ten account for roughly a tenth. Sequenced sample: FFPE adjacent normal lung tissue. All receptors derive from a person aged 55-80 years with lung adenocarcinoma. CDR3s include the opening cysteine and the closing phenylalanine or tryptophan. A D gene is named only where the DNA matches it firmly. Size is omitted from some rows. Given values are once, few, many or a class for expanded clones.

v_call	d_call	j_call	clone_size	cdr3_nt	cdr3_aa
TRBV10-1	.	TRBJ2-2	.	TGCGCCAGCGGGAACCTGAACACCGGGGAGCTGTTTTTT	CASGNLNTGELFF
TRBV27	TRBD2	TRBJ2-3	.	TGTGCCAGCAGTCGAGCGGGAGGGCCGCGCACAGATACGCAGTATTTT	CASSRAGGPRTDTQYF
TRBV29-1	.	TRBJ1-2	few	TGCAGCGTTGTGCCCACCGGGACAAACTATGGCTACACCTTC	CSVVPTGTNYGYTF
TRBV7-6	.	TRBJ2-1	.	TGTGCCAGCAGCCCCAACCCCTCCGAGCAGTTCTTC	CASSPNPSEQFF
TRBV4-1	.	TRBJ1-1	.	TGCGCCAGCAGCCAAGATTATGGTAAGGTTACTGAAGCTTTCTTT	CASSQDYGKVTEAFF
TRBV6-1	.	TRBJ2-2	.	TGTGCCAGCAGTGAATTGTTAGTGGGGCCCAGCGGTCCCGGGGAGCTGTTTTTT	CASSELLVGPSGPGELFF
TRBV2	TRBD1	TRBJ2-5	.	TGTGCCAGCAGTGAAGGGGACAGGGGGCAAGAGACCCAGTACTTC	CASSEGDRGQETQYF
TRBV27	.	TRBJ2-3	.	TGTGCCAGCACTTATAAAAGGGGGTTCCCAGATACGCAGTATTTT	CASTYKRGFPDTQYF
TRBV28	.	TRBJ2-7	.	TGTGCCAGCAGGGCAGGGTTACACGAGCAGTACTTC	CASRAGLHEQYF
TRBV10-3	.	TRBJ2-1	.	TGTGCCATCAGGACAGCCTCGGACAATGAGCAGTTCTTC	CAIRTASDNEQFF
TRBV29-1	TRBD2	TRBJ2-1	medium-sized	TGCAGCGTTGAGGGAGTAGCGGGAGCCCAGTTCTTC	CSVEGVAGAQFF
TRBV27	TRBD1	TRBJ1-2	.	TGTGCCAGCAGTTTATCGGACAGGTTTGGCTACACCTTC	CASSLSDRFGYTF
TRBV7-7	TRBD1	TRBJ2-2	.	TGTGCTAGCAGCCCGGACAGGGGGACCGGGGAGCTGTTTTTT	CASSPDRGTGELFF
TRBV10-3	.	TRBJ2-4	few	TGTGCCACAAAAGTAGGGTTAGCCAAAAACATTCAGTACTTC	CATKVGLAKNIQYF
TRBV30	TRBD2	TRBJ2-2	.	TGTGCCTGGAAGGATACGGGACTAGCCACCGGGGAGCTGTTTTTT	CAWKDTGLATGELFF
TRBV7-9	.	TRBJ2-2	.	TGTGCCAGCAGCTTAGCGTTGGGCAGGGTAGCCGGGGAGCTGTTTTTT	CASSLALGRVAGELFF